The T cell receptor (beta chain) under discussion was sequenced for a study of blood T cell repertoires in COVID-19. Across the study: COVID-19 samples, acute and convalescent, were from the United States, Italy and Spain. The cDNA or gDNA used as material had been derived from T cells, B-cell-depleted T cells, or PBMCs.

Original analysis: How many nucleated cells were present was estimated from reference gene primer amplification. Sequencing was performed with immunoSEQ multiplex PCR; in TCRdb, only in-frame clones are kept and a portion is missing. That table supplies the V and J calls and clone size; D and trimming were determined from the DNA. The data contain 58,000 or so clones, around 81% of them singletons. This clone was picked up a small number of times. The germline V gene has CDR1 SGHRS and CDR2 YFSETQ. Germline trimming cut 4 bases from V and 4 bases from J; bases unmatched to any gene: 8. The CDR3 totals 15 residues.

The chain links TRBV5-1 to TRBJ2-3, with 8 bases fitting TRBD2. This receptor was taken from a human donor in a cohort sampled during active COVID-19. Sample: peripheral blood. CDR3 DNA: TGCGCCAGCAGCCCCGGGACTAGAGTGCCAGATACGCAGTATTTT. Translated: CASSPGTRVPDTQYF. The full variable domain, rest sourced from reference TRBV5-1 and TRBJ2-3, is KAGVTQTPRYLIKTRGQQVTLSCSPISGHRSVSWYQQTPGQGLQFLFEYFSETQRNKGNFPGRFSGRQFSNSRSEMNVSTLELGDSALYLCASSPGTRVPDTQYFGPGTRLTVL.